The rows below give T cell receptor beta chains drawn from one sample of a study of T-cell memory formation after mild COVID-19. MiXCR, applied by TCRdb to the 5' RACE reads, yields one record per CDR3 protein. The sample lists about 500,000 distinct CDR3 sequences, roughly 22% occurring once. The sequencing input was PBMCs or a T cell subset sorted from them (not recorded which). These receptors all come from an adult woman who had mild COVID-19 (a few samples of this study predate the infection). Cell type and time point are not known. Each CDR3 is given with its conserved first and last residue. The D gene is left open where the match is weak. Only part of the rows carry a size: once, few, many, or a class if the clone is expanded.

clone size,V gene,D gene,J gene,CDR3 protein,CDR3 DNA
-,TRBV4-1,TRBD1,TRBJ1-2,CASSQETGGFGYTF,TGCGCCAGCAGCCAAGAAACAGGGGGCTTTGGCTACACCTTC
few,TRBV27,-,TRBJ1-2,CASSTGPDGYTF,TGTGCCAGCAGTACTGGACCGGATGGCTACACCTTC
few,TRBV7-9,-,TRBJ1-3,CAIKEGLDSGNTIYF,TGTGCCATCAAGGAGGGCCTCGACTCTGGAAACACCATATATTTT
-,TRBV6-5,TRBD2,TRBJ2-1,CASSYSSLAGSPNEQFF,TGTGCCAGCAGTTACTCGAGTCTAGCGGGGTCGCCCAATGAGCAGTTCTTC
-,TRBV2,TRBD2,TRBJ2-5,CASSLETSGRIQYF,TGTGCCAGCAGTCTAGAGACTAGCGGGAGAATCCAGTACTTC
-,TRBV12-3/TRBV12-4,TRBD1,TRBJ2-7,CASSKTGSSYEQYF,TGTGCCAGCTCGAAGACAGGGAGCTCCTACGAGCAGTACTTC
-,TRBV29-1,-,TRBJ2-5,CSVVQGSETQYF,TGCAGCGTTGTGCAGGGCTCGGAGACCCAGTACTTC
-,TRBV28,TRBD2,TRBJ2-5,CASSLGREGRETQYF,TGTGCCAGCAGTTTAGGCCGGGAGGGCCGCGAGACCCAGTACTTC
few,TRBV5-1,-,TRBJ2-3,CASSMRAEIPDTQYF,TGCGCCAGCAGTATGAGGGCCGAAATCCCCGATACGCAGTATTTT
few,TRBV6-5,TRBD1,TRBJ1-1,CASSYLEGANTEAFF,TGTGCCAGCAGTTACTTGGAGGGGGCGAACACTGAAGCTTTCTTT
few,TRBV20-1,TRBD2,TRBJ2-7,CSARRSGGPSSYEQYF,TGCAGTGCTAGGCGGAGCGGGGGTCCTAGCTCCTACGAGCAGTACTTC
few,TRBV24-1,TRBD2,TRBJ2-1,CATSDLSGRDYNEQFF,TGTGCCACCAGTGACCTTAGCGGGAGGGACTACAATGAGCAGTTCTTC
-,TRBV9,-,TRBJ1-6,CASSVAGGVSSPLHF,TGTGCCAGCAGCGTAGCCGGGGGGGTGAGTTCACCCCTCCACTTT
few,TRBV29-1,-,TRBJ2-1,CSVRGRGAREQFF,TGCAGCGTGCGGGGGCGAGGGGCACGTGAGCAGTTCTTC
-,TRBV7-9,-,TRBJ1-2,CASSRMGSSGYTF,TGTGCCAGCAGCCGTATGGGATCGTCTGGCTACACCTTC
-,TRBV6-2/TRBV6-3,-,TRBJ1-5,CASSYLSRSNQPQHF,TGTGCCAGCAGTTACCTGTCCCGAAGCAATCAGCCCCAGCATTTT
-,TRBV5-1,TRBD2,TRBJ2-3,CASKRGLAGGSTDTQYF,TGCGCCAGCAAACGGGGACTAGCGGGGGGAAGCACAGATACGCAGTATTTT
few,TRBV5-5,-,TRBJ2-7,CASSWVQGDYEQYF,TGTGCCAGCAGCTGGGTACAGGGCGACTACGAGCAGTACTTC
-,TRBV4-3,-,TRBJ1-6,CASSQDRGDGSPLHF,TGCGCCAGCAGCCAAGATAGGGGTGATGGCTCACCCCTCCACTTT
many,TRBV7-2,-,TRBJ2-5,CASSLGPTYEETQYF,TGTGCCAGCAGCTTAGGCCCCACGTATGAAGAGACCCAGTACTTC
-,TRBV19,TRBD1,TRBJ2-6,CASRKETGFGANVLTF,TGTGCCAGTAGGAAGGAGACAGGGTTTGGGGCCAACGTCCTGACTTTC
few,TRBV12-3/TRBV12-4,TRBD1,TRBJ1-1,CASRDTGDKAFF,TGTGCCAGCAGGGATACAGGGGACAAAGCTTTCTTT
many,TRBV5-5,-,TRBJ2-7,CASSPSPGRMRF,TGTGCCAGCAGCCCGTCACCCGGCAGGATGCGCTTC
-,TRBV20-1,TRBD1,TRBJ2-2,CSARAGTVYTGELFF,TGCAGTGCTAGAGCCGGGACAGTGTACACCGGGGAGCTGTTTTTT
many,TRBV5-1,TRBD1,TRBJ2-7,CASSLVTGGYEQYF,TGCGCCAGCAGCTTGGTCACAGGGGGCTACGAGCAGTACTTC
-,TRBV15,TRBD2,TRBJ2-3,CATSRGAGDTDTQYF,TGTGCCACCAGCAGAGGAGCGGGAGACACAGATACGCAGTATTTT
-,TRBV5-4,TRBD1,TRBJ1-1,CASSQQGTHTEAFF,TGTGCCAGCTCTCAACAGGGGACTCACACTGAAGCTTTCTTT
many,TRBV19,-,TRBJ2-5,CASSRTYQETQYF,TGTGCCAGTAGCAGAACGTACCAAGAGACCCAGTACTTC
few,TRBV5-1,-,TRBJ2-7,CASSGGRQAGEQYF,TGCGCCAGCAGCGGAGGTCGACAGGCGGGGGAGCAGTACTTC
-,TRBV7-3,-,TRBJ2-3,CASSLKGAESTDTQYF,TGTGCCAGCAGCTTAAAGGGAGCTGAGAGCACAGATACGCAGTATTTT
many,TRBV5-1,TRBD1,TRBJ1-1,CASSFTGGMYLNTEAFF,TGCGCCAGCAGCTTCACAGGGGGTATGTATCTGAACACTGAAGCTTTCTTT
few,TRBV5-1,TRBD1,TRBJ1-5,CASSTSGTGGQPQHF,TGCGCCAGCAGCACCTCCGGGACAGGGGGGCAGCCCCAGCATTTT
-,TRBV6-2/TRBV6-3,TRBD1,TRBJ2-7,CASTGTAAYEQYF,TGTGCCAGCACCGGGACAGCAGCCTACGAGCAGTACTTC
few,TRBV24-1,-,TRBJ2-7,CATSDSGTYPYEQYF,TGTGCCACCAGTGATTCTGGGACATATCCCTACGAGCAGTACTTC
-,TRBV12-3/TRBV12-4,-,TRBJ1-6,CASSVTDYNSPLHF,TGTGCCAGCAGTGTGACTGATTATAATTCACCCCTCCACTTT
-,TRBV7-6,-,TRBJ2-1,CASKAAGPSGEQFF,TGTGCCAGTAAAGCGGCAGGGCCATCGGGTGAGCAGTTCTTC